This paragraph covers one T cell receptor (beta chain) sequence. The antigen is undetermined. This sample is part of a study of T cell responses to AZD1222 COVID-19 vaccine. Here immunoSEQ multiplex PCR was the method, and the copy in TCRdb shows in-frame clones only, minus some. This table holds 75,000 to 100,000 clones, roughly 90% found once. The CDR3 contains 17 residues. Germline trimming cut 3 bases from V and 3 bases from J; bases unmatched to any gene: 8. Germline CDR1 reads LNHDA; CDR2 reads SQIVND (reference sequence). Overall study results and limits: No repertoire was sampled before or during the peak T cell response, only after it. Reportedly, nearly half the spike-specific TCRs target unmutated variant regions. Baseline serostatus was positive in only a handful of AZD1222 recipients.

This rearrangement joins TRBV19 to TRBJ1-2; TRBD1 agrees at 12 bases. Sequenced material: peripheral blood, taken on day 0 of AZD1222 vaccination. The TCR comes from an adult in good health. CDR3 sequence reads: CASSIARDRGLHYGYTF. In DNA form, the CDR3 reads TGTGCCAGTAGTATCGCCCGGGACAGGGGGCTTCACTATGGCTACACCTTC.